This T cell receptor (beta chain) was sequenced in a study of T-cell reconstitution after alpha-beta-depleted transplantation in children. Notes on the study in general: Certain patients had high TCRbeta diversity at day 60, and it came from recipient T cells and thymic progenitors that survived.

This clonotype was seen a few times. What it binds is unknown. Trimming left V 1 base short and J 0 bases short, with 32 bases between. CDR3 length equals 23 residues. Germline CDR1 reads MNHEY; CDR2 reads SMNVEV (reference sequence). During its preparation, the TCRbeta library received unique molecular identifiers. TCRdb passed the PCR reads through MiXCR, listing each CDR3 protein once. The sample has about 980,000 distinct CDR3 sequences; roughly 31% are singletons. This receptor was identified in a boy younger than two who had a stem cell transplant for SCID, so the T cells may come from the graft donor. Sequenced material: PBMCs, mostly from graft donor cells, taken 360 days after TCRalphabeta/CD19-depleted stem cell transplant. This chain links TRBV27 with TRBJ2-3, with D perhaps TRBD1 or TRBD2 (5 bases each). CDR3 nucleotide sequence: TGTGCCAGCAGTTTATATTTCGGGTCCCAGGGCGCGGGCGACATTACTAGCACAGATACGCAGTATTTT. Protein sequence: CASSLYFGSQGAGDITSTDTQYF.